This TCR beta chain was identified in a study of T cell repertoires in cytomegalovirus infection. Using its own MiXCR run on the reads, TCRdb lists one record per CDR3 protein. The sample consists of roughly 230,000 distinct CDR3 sequences, approximately 17% of them appearing once. From germline, CDR1 is SEHNR and CDR2 FQNEAQ (reference sequence). There are 13 residues in the CDR3. Deletions cut 8 bases from V and 2 bases from J, with 11 bases between. This clonotype has more than one count but fewer than ten. The sequencing input was CD8+ T cells from PBMCs. V usage is TRBV7-9 and J usage is TRBJ2-3; D could derive from TRBD1 or TRBD2 (5 bases each). The origin of this receptor is a human donor in good health (CMV status not recorded). Some clones in this sample may be carry-over from other donors' samples. In DNA, the CDR3 is TGTGCCAGCTTGGGGGAATACACAGATACGCAGTATTTT. This encodes CASLGEYTDTQYF.